This is a list of T cell receptor beta chains from one sample in a study of long-term antiretroviral therapy in people with HIV. The assay was immunoSEQ multiplex PCR, and TCRdb's table has in-frame clones only and misses some. The table has approximately 28,000 clones, approximately 87% seen once; the top ten hold roughly 8.2%. Specimen: unsorted PBMCs, collected roughly 4.8 years after starting antiretroviral therapy. Every receptor here comes from a man aged 35 to 55 with HIV. CDR3s include the opening cysteine and the closing phenylalanine or tryptophan. The D gene is left open where the match is weak. Clone size is not always given. Where it is, it says once, few, many or a class for expanded clones.

CDR3 DNA: TGTGCCAGCAGCTTACGATTTCGGACTAGCGGGAACAATGAGCAGTTCTTC
CDR3 protein: CASSLRFRTSGNNEQFF
V gene: TRBV7-2
clone size: -
J gene: TRBJ2-1
D gene: TRBD2

CDR3 DNA: TGTGCCAGCAGTTTAGGCTTATCTGGAAACACCATATATTTT
CDR3 protein: CASSLGLSGNTIYF
V gene: TRBV28
clone size: -
J gene: TRBJ1-3
D gene: -

CDR3 DNA: TGTGCCAGCACTGGGGCGGGAGGAAGCTCTGGGGCCAACGTCCTGACTTTC
CDR3 protein: CASTGAGGSSGANVLTF
V gene: TRBV2
clone size: -
J gene: TRBJ2-6
D gene: TRBD2

CDR3 DNA: TGTGCCAGCAGCTTGGGGGATGGGGAAATCGGGGAGCTGTTTTTT
CDR3 protein: CASSLGDGEIGELFF
V gene: TRBV5-4
clone size: -
J gene: TRBJ2-2
D gene: -

CDR3 DNA: TGTGCCAGCAATCAGGGGGAAGGAGAGACCCAGTACTTC
CDR3 protein: CASNQGEGETQYF
V gene: TRBV5-8
clone size: -
J gene: TRBJ2-5
D gene: TRBD1

CDR3 DNA: TGTGCCAGCAGCTTAGCGGGCTTTGGATCGATTGAAGCTTTCTTT
CDR3 protein: CASSLAGFGSIEAFF
V gene: TRBV11-1
clone size: -
J gene: TRBJ1-1
D gene: -

CDR3 DNA: TGTGCCAGCAGGCCAGGGGGCACCGGGGAGCTGTTTTTT
CDR3 protein: CASRPGGTGELFF
V gene: TRBV28
clone size: -
J gene: TRBJ2-2
D gene: TRBD1

CDR3 DNA: TGTGCCAGCAGTTGGGTCTTGAACACCGGGGAGCTGTTTTTT
CDR3 protein: CASSWVLNTGELFF
V gene: TRBV5-5
clone size: -
J gene: TRBJ2-2
D gene: -

CDR3 DNA: TGTGCCAGCAGCTTCCGGGGGGCGCTCCCTGGAAACACCATATATTTT
CDR3 protein: CASSFRGALPGNTIYF
V gene: TRBV5-6
clone size: -
J gene: TRBJ1-3
D gene: -

CDR3 DNA: TGCGCCAGCAGCCCCGGACAGGGGGCCGCCACTGAAGCTTTCTTT
CDR3 protein: CASSPGQGAATEAFF
V gene: TRBV5-1
clone size: -
J gene: TRBJ1-1
D gene: TRBD1

CDR3 DNA: TGTGCCAGCAGTTTTTTCGCCTACAATTCACCCCTCCACTTT
CDR3 protein: CASSFFAYNSPLHF
V gene: TRBV28
clone size: -
J gene: TRBJ1-6
D gene: -

CDR3 DNA: TGTGCCAGCAGCTTAGCGCAGCCCTACGAGCAGTACTTC
CDR3 protein: CASSLAQPYEQYF
V gene: TRBV7-9
clone size: -
J gene: TRBJ2-7
D gene: -

CDR3 DNA: TGTGCCAGCAGCCAAGAAGTGGGGGCAGACTTGACCGGGGAGCTGTTTTTT
CDR3 protein: CASSQEVGADLTGELFF
V gene: TRBV4-2
clone size: -
J gene: TRBJ2-2
D gene: -

CDR3 DNA: TGTGCCAGCACCGAGGCGAAGGAGGGGGCCAACGTCCTGACTTTC
CDR3 protein: CASTEAKEGANVLTF
V gene: TRBV9
clone size: -
J gene: TRBJ2-6
D gene: -

CDR3 DNA: TGTGCCAGCAGTGGCCCCGGGACGGGGTCCTACGAGCAGTACTTC
CDR3 protein: CASSGPGTGSYEQYF
V gene: TRBV2
clone size: -
J gene: TRBJ2-7
D gene: -

CDR3 DNA: TGTGCCAGCAGCTCTCGGACAGAAGTGTTTTTT
CDR3 protein: CASSSRTEVFF
V gene: TRBV7-9
clone size: few
J gene: TRBJ1-4
D gene: -

CDR3 DNA: TGCGCCAGCAGCTTGGAAGCGGGCAGGAGAGACGCTTTCTTT
CDR3 protein: CASSLEAGRRDAFF
V gene: TRBV5-1
clone size: -
J gene: TRBJ1-1
D gene: -

CDR3 DNA: TGTGCCAGCAGCTTCCCCGGTAGCGGGAGGGCCTACGAGCAGTACTTC
CDR3 protein: CASSFPGSGRAYEQYF
V gene: TRBV11-2
clone size: -
J gene: TRBJ2-7
D gene: TRBD2

CDR3 DNA: TGTGCCAGTAGTATGACAGCATATGGCTACACCTTC
CDR3 protein: CASSMTAYGYTF
V gene: TRBV19
clone size: -
J gene: TRBJ1-2
D gene: -

CDR3 DNA: TGTGCCAGCAGCCCGGCGGGCGCGGGTCCTAGCACAGATACGCAGTATTTT
CDR3 protein: CASSPAGAGPSTDTQYF
V gene: TRBV7-8
clone size: -
J gene: TRBJ2-3
D gene: -

CDR3 DNA: TGTGCCAGCAGTCAGACGGGGAGTAGTGGCTACACCTTC
CDR3 protein: CASSQTGSSGYTF
V gene: TRBV6-6
clone size: -
J gene: TRBJ1-2
D gene: -

CDR3 DNA: TGCGCCAGCAGCGATGGACTCGAGCAGTTCTTC
CDR3 protein: CASSDGLEQFF
V gene: TRBV5-1
clone size: -
J gene: TRBJ2-1
D gene: -

CDR3 DNA: TGTGCCAGCAACACCGGGACAGGGGACTACGAGCAGTACTTC
CDR3 protein: CASNTGTGDYEQYF
V gene: TRBV14
clone size: -
J gene: TRBJ2-7
D gene: TRBD1

CDR3 DNA: TGCAGCGTTGCCACAGGGCGGGGCTATGGCTACACCTTC
CDR3 protein: CSVATGRGYGYTF
V gene: TRBV29-1
clone size: -
J gene: TRBJ1-2
D gene: -

CDR3 DNA: TGCGCCAGCAGCAAGTCCTCGGGACTAGCGGGATTAGATACGCAGTATTTT
CDR3 protein: CASSKSSGLAGLDTQYF
V gene: TRBV5-1
clone size: -
J gene: TRBJ2-3
D gene: TRBD2

CDR3 DNA: TGTGCCAGCTCGTCGACAGGGGGCTTATACGAGCAGTACTTC
CDR3 protein: CASSSTGGLYEQYF
V gene: TRBV18
clone size: -
J gene: TRBJ2-7
D gene: TRBD1

CDR3 DNA: TGTGCCAGCAGCGTAGGAGCATCTGGCAATCAGCCCCAGCATTTT
CDR3 protein: CASSVGASGNQPQHF
V gene: TRBV9
clone size: few
J gene: TRBJ1-5
D gene: -